This T cell receptor beta chain was retrieved from a study of shared clonotypes between healthy human individuals. In germline, CDR1 is LGHNA, CDR2 YSLEER. With 1 base clipped from V and 6 bases from J, the junction kept 5 bases outside the gene matches. The CDR3 totals 15 residues. Method: immunoSEQ multiplex PCR; TCRdb's copy keeps in-frame clones and lacks some. The repertoire holds some 2 million clones, with about 95% as singletons. Naive CD8 cells were CD45RO-negative, positively selected for CCR7, excluding terminally differentiated effector memory CD45RA+ cells. The sequencing input was naive CD8+ T cells sorted from blood. V usage is TRBV4-3 and J usage is TRBJ2-7, with 11 bases that match TRBD2. This TCR derives from a man aged 18 to 29 in good health. DNA for the CDR3: TGCGCCAGCAGCCAAGTGATGGGACTAGCGGCCGAGCAGTACTTC. Translating gives CASSQVMGLAAEQYF.